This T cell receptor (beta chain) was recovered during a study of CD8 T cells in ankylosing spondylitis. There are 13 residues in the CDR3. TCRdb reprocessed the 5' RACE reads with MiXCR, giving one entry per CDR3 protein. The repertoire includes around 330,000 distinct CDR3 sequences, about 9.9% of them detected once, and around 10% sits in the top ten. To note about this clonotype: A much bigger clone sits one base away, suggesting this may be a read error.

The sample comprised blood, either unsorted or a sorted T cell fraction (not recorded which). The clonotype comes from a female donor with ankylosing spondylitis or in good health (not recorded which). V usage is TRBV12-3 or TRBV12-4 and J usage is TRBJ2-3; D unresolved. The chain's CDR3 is CASRPRAAGTHYF. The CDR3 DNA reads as TGTGCCAGCAGACCTAGGGCGGCCGGTACGCATTATTTT.